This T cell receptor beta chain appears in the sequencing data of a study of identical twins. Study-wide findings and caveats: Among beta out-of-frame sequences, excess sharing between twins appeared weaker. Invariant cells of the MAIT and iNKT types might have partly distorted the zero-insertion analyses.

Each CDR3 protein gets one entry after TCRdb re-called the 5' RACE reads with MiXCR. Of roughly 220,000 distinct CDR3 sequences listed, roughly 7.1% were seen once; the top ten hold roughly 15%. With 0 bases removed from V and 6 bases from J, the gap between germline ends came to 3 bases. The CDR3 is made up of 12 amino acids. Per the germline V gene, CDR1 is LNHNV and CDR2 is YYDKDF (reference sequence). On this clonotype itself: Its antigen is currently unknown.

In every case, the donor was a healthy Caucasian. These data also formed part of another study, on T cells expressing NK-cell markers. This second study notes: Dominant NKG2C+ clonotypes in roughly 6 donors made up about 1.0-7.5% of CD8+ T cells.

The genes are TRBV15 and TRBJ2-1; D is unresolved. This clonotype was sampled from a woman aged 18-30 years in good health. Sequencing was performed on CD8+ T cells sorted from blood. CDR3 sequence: CATSRDINEQFF. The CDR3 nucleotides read TGTGCCACCAGCAGAGACATCAATGAGCAGTTCTTC.